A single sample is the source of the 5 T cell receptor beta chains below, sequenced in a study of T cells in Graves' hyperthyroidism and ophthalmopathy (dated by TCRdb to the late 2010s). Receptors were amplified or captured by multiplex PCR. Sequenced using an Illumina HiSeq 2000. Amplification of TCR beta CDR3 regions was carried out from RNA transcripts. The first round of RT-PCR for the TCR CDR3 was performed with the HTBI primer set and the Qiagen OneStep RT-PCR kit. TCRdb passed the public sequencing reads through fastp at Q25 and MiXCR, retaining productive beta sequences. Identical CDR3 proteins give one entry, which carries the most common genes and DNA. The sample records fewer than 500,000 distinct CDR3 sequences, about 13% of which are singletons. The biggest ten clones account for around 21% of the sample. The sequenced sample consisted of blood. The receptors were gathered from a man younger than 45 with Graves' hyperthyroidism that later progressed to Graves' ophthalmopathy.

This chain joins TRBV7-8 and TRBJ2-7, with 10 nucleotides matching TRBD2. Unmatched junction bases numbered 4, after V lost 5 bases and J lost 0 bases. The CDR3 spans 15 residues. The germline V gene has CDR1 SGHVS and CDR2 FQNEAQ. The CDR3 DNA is TGTGCCAGCAGCCCACTAGCGGGGTACTCCTACGAGCAGTACTTC. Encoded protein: CASSPLAGYSYEQYF.

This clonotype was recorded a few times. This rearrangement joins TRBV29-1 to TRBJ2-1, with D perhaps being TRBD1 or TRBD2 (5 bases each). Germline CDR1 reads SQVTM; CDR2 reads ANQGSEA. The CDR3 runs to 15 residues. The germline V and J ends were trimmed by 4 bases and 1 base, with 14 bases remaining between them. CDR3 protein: CSVVGTAVSYNEQFF. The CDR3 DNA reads TGCAGCGTTGTAGGGACCGCGGTTTCCTACAATGAGCAGTTCTTC.

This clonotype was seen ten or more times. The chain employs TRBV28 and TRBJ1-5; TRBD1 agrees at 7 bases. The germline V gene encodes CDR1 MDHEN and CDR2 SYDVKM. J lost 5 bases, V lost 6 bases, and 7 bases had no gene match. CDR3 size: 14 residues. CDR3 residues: CASRHTGEHQPQHF. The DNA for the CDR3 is TGTGCCAGCAGGCATACAGGGGAGCATCAGCCCCAGCATTTT.

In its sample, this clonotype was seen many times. CDR3 sequence: CSGIHSFEAFF. CDR3 DNA sequence: TGCAGCGGGATACATTCGTTTGAAGCTTTCTTT. The chain combines TRBV29-1 with TRBJ1-1; no definite D call. The CDR3 is 11 residues long. Germline CDR1 and CDR2: SQVTM and ANQGSEA. V was pared by 7 bases and J by 7 bases, with 13 bases between.

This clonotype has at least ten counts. Here the CDR3 DNA reads TGTGCCAGCAGCCAAGGTGCGGACGGTCTTCGCAAGGGGCTGTTTTTT. Translated, it gives CASSQGADGLRKGLFF. V gene TRBV3-1 combines with J gene TRBJ2-2, with D uncertain. Between the trimmed V and J ends, which lost 1 base and 13 bases, there was a span of 22 bases. Germline V CDR1 and CDR2: LGHDT, YNNKEL (reference sequence). CDR3 length: 16 amino acids.